This T cell receptor (beta chain) derives from a study of T-cell memory formation after mild COVID-19 (dated by TCRdb to 2020 to 2022). Regarding the complete study: TCR sequence clusters from the two donors were largely donor specific. Longitudinal TCRalpha and TCRbeta repertoire sequencing tracked T-cell clones expanding and contracting after mild COVID-19 in a couple of donors. The cohort comprised two young, previously healthy adult volunteers, one female and one male. The research as a whole found: Only a couple of mild cases were covered by the study, and larger cohorts that include severe cases with pre-infection samples were considered necessary. SARS-CoV-2 specificity was not confirmed for the second-wave clones peaking on day 37. Contracting CD4+ clones were found mainly in CM and EM memory subsets, while CD8+ clones were enriched in EMRA. Some responding clones were detected in pre-infection memory, suggesting pre-existing cross-reactive memory T cells joined the SARS-CoV-2 response. Clones contracting from day 15 to 85 had balanced CD4/CD8 phenotypes, while a second wave expanding from day 15 to 37 was biased towards CD4+.

Ficoll-Paque density gradient centrifugation was used to isolate PBMCs. The germline V end is reduced by 1 base and the J end by 4 bases; junction bases left unmatched: 7. The CDR3 numbers 16 residues from cysteine through phenylalanine. The retained sequence is limited to the CDR3, 48 bases, with the frame set at the first base. For CDR1 and CDR2, the germline V gene lists KGHDR and SFDVKD. Comments on this clonotype: What this receptor recognizes is not known. Base qualities are missing; no much larger clone stands one base away.

TCRdb lists the instrument as Illumina NovaSeq 6000. TCRalpha and TCRbeta cDNA libraries were built by 5'RACE with constant-segment primers, adding sample barcodes and unique molecular identifiers. Trizol reagent was used to extract RNA from every sample. Amplification of the libraries took two PCR steps, and the second step added a second sample barcode plus Illumina TruSeq adapters. Libraries were sequenced on an Illumina NovaSeq with 2 x 150 bp paired-end reads. The paper's data handling went like this. With migec v1.2.7, reads were demultiplexed and then collapsed into UMI-guided consensus sequences. With mixcr v2.1.11, UMI consensuses were aligned to TRA and TRB V and J templates and assembled into clonotypes. A clonotype was counted as expanded or contracted only if both edgeR and NoisET called the change significant, with noise models trained on biological replicates. For edgeR calls, a false discovery rate-adjusted p below 0.01 and a log2 fold-change threshold of 1 were applied. As an exploratory analysis of dynamics, max-normalized trajectories of the 1000 most abundant clonotypes were examined by PCA with hierarchical clustering. The CD4 or CD8 phenotype of responding clones was assigned using the separately sequenced CD4+ and CD8+ repertoires. TCRdb reprocessed the public reads (quality trimming at Q25 with fastp, clone calling with MiXCR) and kept in-frame beta chains. Every distinct CDR3 protein forms one entry, paired with its most common genes and DNA. For this entry, the V and J calls and clone size follow TCRdb and not the study's own pipeline. This sample lists hundreds of thousands of distinct CDR3 sequences; around 20% were detected once. The ten top clones hold 7.5% to 10% of the sample.

This clonotype was obtained from an adult woman who had mild COVID-19 (a few samples of this study predate the infection). The sample titles of this study are shuffled in the database, so cell type and time point are left out; the donor was told from shared clones. The specimen sequenced was PBMCs or a T cell subset sorted from them (not recorded which). The rearranged chain carries TRBV24-1 and TRBJ2-3, and 7 junction bases match TRBD2. The DNA is as follows: TGTGCCACCAGTGATTTAGGGCGGGAGAGGTCAGATACGCAGTATTTT. Translated, this gives CATSDLGRERSDTQYF.